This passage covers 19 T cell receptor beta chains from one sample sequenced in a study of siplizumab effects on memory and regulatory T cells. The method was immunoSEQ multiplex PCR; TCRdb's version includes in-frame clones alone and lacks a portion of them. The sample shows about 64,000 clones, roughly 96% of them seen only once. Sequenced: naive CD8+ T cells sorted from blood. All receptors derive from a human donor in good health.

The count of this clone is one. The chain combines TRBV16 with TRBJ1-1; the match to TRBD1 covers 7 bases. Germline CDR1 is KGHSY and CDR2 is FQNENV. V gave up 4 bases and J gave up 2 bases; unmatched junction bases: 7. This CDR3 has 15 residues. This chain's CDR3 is CASSRGGTVNTEAFF. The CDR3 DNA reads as TGTGCCAGCAGCCGCGGGGGGACAGTTAACACTGAAGCTTTCTTT.

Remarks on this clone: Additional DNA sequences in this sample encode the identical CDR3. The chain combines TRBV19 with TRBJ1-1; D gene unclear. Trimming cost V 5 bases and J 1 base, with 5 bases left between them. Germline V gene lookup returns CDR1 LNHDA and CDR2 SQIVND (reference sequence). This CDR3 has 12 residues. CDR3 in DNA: TGTGCCAGTAGTTACAGGAACACTGAAGCTTTCTTT. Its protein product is CASSYRNTEAFF.

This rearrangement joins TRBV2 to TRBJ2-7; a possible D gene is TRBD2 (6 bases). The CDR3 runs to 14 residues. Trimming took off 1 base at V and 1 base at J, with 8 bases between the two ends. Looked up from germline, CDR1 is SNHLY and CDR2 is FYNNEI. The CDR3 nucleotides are TGTGCCAGCAGTGAAGAGGGGACTTCCTACGAGCAGTACTTC. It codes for CASSEEGTSYEQYF.

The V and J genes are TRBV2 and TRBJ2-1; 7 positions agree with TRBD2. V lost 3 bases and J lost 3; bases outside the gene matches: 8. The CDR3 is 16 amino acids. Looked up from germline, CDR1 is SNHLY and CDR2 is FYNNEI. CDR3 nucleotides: TGTGCCAGCAGTGAGACGGTCCAGCGGGGCTACAATGAGCAGTTCTTC. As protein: CASSETVQRGYNEQFF.

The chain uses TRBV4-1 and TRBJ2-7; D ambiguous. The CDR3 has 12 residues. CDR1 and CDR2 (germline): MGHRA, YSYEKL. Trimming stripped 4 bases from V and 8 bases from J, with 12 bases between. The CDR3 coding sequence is TGCGCCAGCAGCCCCCCTTCGGCCCAGCAGTACTTC. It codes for CASSPPSAQQYF.

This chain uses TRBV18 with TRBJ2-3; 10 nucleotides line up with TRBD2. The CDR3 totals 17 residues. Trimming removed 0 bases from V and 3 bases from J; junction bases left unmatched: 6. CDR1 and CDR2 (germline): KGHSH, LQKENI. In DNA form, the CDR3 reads TGTGCCAGCTCACCACCTGTAAGCGGGGGGGCAACAGATACGCAGTATTTT. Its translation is CASSPPVSGGATDTQYF. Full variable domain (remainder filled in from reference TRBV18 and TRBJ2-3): NAGVMQNPRHLVRRRGQEARLRCSPMKGHSHVYWYRQLPEEGLKFMVYLQKENIIDESGMPKERFSAEFPKEGPSILRIQQVVRGDSAAYFCASSPPVSGGATDTQYFGPGTRLTVL.

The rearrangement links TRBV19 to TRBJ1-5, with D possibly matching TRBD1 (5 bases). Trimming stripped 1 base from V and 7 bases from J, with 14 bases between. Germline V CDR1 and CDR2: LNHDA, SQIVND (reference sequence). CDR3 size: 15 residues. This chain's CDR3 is CASSIAWGREQPQHF. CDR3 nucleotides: TGTGCCAGTAGTATAGCATGGGGCAGGGAACAGCCCCAGCATTTT. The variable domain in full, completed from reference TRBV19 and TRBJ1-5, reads DGGITQSPKYLFRKEGQNVTLSCEQNLNHDAMYWYRQDPGQGLRLIYYSQIVNDFQKGDIAEGYSVSREKKESFPLTVTSAQKNPTAFYLCASSIAWGREQPQHFGDGTRLSIL.

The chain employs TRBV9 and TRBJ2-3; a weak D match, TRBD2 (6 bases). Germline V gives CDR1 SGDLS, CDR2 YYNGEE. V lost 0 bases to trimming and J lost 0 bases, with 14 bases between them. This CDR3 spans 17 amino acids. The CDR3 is CASSVGRVGGSTDTQYF. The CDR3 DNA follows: TGTGCCAGCAGCGTAGGGAGGGTCGGAGGGAGCACAGATACGCAGTATTTT.

CDR3 amino acids: CASSLVLGVGETQYF. CDR3 DNA: TGTGCCAGCAGCTTGGTTCTAGGTGTAGGTGAGACCCAGTACTTC. The V gene is TRBV5-6, the J gene TRBJ2-5; D remains ambiguous. V was trimmed by 0 bases and J by 5 bases, leaving 14 bases between them. Germline V gene sequence: CDR1 SGHDT, CDR2 YYEEEE. The CDR3 is 15 residues long.

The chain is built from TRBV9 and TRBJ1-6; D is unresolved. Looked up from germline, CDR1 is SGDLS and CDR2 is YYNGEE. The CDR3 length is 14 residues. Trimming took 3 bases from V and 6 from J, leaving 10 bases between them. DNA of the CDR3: TGTGCCAGCAGCGGCGGTGGTCCTAATTCACCCCTCCACTTT. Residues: CASSGGGPNSPLHF.

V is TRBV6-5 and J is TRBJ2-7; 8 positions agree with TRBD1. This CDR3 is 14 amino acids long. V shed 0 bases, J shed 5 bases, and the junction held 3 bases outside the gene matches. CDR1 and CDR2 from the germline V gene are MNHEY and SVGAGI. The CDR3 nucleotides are TGTGCCAGCAGTTACTCGTCAGGGGGCCACGAGCAGTACTTC. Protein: CASSYSSGGHEQYF.

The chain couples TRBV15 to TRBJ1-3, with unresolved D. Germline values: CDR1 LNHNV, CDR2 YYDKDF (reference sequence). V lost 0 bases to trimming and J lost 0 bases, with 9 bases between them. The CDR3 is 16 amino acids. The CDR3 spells CATSRDELSSGNTIYF. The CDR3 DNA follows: TGTGCCACCAGCAGAGATGAGTTAAGCTCTGGAAACACCATATATTTT. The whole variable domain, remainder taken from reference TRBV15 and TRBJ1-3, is DAMVIQNPRYQVTQFGKPVTLSCSQTLNHNVMYWYQQKSSQAPKLLFHYYDKDFNNEADTPDNFQSRRPNTSFCFLDIRSPGLGDTAMYLCATSRDELSSGNTIYFGEGSWLTVV.

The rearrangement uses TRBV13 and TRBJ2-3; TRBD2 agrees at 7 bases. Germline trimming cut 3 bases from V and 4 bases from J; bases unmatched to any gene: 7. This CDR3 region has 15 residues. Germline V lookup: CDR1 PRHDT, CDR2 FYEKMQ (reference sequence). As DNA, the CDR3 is TGTGCCAGCAGCTTCACGCAGCGGGGATCAGATACGCAGTATTTT. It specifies CASSFTQRGSDTQYF.

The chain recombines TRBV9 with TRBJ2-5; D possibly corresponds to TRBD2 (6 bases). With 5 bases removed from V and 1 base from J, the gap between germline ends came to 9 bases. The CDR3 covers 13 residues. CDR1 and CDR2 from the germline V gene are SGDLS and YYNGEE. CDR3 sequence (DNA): TGTGCCAGCAGGGGGGGTTCCCAAGAGACCCAGTACTTC. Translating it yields CASRGGSQETQYF.

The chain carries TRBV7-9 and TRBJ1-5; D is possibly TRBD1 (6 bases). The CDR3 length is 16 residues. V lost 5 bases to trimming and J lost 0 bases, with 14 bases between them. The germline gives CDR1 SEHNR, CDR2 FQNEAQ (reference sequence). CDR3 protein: CASSPQGYHSNQPQHF. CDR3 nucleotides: TGTGCCAGCAGCCCTCAGGGGTACCATAGCAATCAGCCCCAGCATTTT.

CDR3 coding DNA: TGTGCCAGCAGTGAGCCTGGACTGACTGAAGCTTTCTTT. This sequence encodes CASSEPGLTEAFF. V is TRBV6-1 and J is TRBJ1-1; D is uncertain. The V gene's germline CDR1 is MNHNS and CDR2 SASEGT. Trimming removed 3 bases from V and 5 bases from J, with 10 bases in between. This CDR3 is 13 amino acids long.

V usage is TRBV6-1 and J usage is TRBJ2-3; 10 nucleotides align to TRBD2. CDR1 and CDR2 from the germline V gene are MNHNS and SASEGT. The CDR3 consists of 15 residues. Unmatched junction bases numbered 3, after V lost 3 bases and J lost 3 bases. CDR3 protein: CASSDGLAVTDTQYF. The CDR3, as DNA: TGTGCCAGCAGTGACGGACTAGCGGTTACAGATACGCAGTATTTT.

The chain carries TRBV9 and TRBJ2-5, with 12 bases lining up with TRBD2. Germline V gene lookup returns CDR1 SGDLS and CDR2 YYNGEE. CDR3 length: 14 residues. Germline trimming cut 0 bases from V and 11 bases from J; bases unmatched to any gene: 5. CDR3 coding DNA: TGTGCCAGCAGCGTAGCTAGCGGGGGGGATGAGCAGTACTTC. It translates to CASSVASGGDEQYF.

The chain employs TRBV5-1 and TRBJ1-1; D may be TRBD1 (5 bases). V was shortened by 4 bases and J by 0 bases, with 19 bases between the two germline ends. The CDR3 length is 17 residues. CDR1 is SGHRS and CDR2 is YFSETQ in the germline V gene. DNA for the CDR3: TGCGCCAGCAGCCAAGAAGGTGGGGGGGTAATGAACACTGAAGCTTTCTTT. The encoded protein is CASSQEGGGVMNTEAFF.